These 23 T cell receptor beta chains were all obtained from the same sample, sequenced in a study of blood T cell repertoires in COVID-19. Assay: immunoSEQ multiplex PCR; the TCRdb copy retains only in-frame clones and omits some. Counted here are over 200,000 clones, over 75% occurring once; the ten biggest clones make up 4% to 5.5%. The sequenced sample consisted of peripheral blood. All receptors come from a woman aged 40 to 50 with acute or convalescent COVID-19.

As DNA, the CDR3 is TGCGCCAGCAGCCCGACATTCGCTAATGAAAAACTGTTTTTT. This codes for CASSPTFANEKLFF. V usage is TRBV5-1 and J usage is TRBJ1-4; D call uncertain. Trimming left V 4 bases short and J 3 bases short, with 10 bases between. CDR3 length equals 14 residues. Germline-derived CDR1 and CDR2 are SGHRS and YFSETQ.

This chain uses TRBV4-1 with TRBJ1-4; the D is unclear. The V and J ends lost 4 bases and 1 base respectively, with 7 bases between them. This CDR3 is built from 14 residues. In germline, CDR1 is MGHRA, CDR2 YSYEKL. The CDR3 DNA reads as TGCGCCAGCAGCCGGCCAGTAACTAATGAAAAACTGTTTTTT. Translation gives CASSRPVTNEKLFF.

The chain recombines TRBV9 with TRBJ1-3, with D maybe TRBD1 (6 bases). V was cut by 4 bases and J by 4 bases, with 15 bases left in between. There are 15 residues in the CDR3. The germline V gene has CDR1 SGDLS and CDR2 YYNGEE. DNA of the CDR3: TGTGCCAGCAGCCCCTCTCGGGGGGGCGGAAACACCATATATTTT. This sequence encodes CASSPSRGGGNTIYF.

The chain combines TRBV2 with TRBJ1-6, with 10 bases that match TRBD1. The V gene's germline CDR1 is SNHLY and CDR2 FYNNEI. The CDR3 runs to 13 residues. Trimming at V came to 8 bases and at J to 11 bases, leaving 6 bases not matched to a gene. CDR3: CASAGGQGPPLHF. The CDR3, as DNA: TGTGCCAGCGCCGGGGGACAGGGGCCACCCCTCCACTTT.

The chain recombines TRBV27 with TRBJ1-2; D may be TRBD1 (6 bases). The V gene lost 0 bases and the J gene lost 0 bases, with 11 bases spanning the gap. The length of the CDR3 is 16 residues. Germline V gives CDR1 MNHEY, CDR2 SMNVEV (reference sequence). CDR3 amino acids: CASSLSRGSTNYGYTF. The DNA of the CDR3 is TGTGCCAGCAGTTTATCGAGGGGGAGCACTAACTATGGCTACACCTTC.

The gene calls are TRBV18 and TRBJ1-6, with 9 bases fitting TRBD1. Trimming cost V 3 bases and J 10 bases; bases outside gene matches: 1. CDR1 is KGHSH, CDR2 LQKENI, per germline. The CDR3 spans 13 residues. The CDR3 DNA reads as TGTGCCAGCTCACCGGACAGGGGATCACCCCTCCACTTT. This gives the protein CASSPDRGSPLHF. Complete variable domain (other parts from reference TRBV18 and TRBJ1-6): NAGVMQNPRHLVRRRGQEARLRCSPMKGHSHVYWYRQLPEEGLKFMVYLQKENIIDESGMPKERFSAEFPKEGPSILRIQQVVRGDSAAYFCASSPDRGSPLHFGNGTRLTVT.

The rearrangement joins TRBV5-6 to TRBJ1-1; TRBD1 aligns across 7 bases. Germline trimming cut 0 bases from V and 0 bases from J; bases unmatched to any gene: 5. From germline, CDR1 is SGHDT and CDR2 YYEEEE. The CDR3 is made up of 16 amino acids. Written as DNA, the CDR3 is TGTGCCAGCAGCTTGGGGACAGGCTACATGAACACTGAAGCTTTCTTT. Amino acid sequence: CASSLGTGYMNTEAFF. The whole variable domain, remainder taken from reference TRBV5-6 and TRBJ1-1, is DAGVTQSPTHLIKTRGQQVTLRCSPKSGHDTVSWYQQALGQGPQFIFQYYEEEERQRGNFPDRFSGHQFPNYSSELNVNALLLGDSALYLCASSLGTGYMNTEAFFGQGTRLTVV.

This chain connects TRBV2 to TRBJ2-1, with TRBD1 matching 9 bases. Germline assignment: CDR1 SNHLY and CDR2 FYNNEI. There are 13 residues in the CDR3. With 5 bases clipped from V and 8 bases from J, the junction kept 4 bases outside the gene matches. CDR3 in amino acids: CASSKTGGHEQFF. DNA of the CDR3: TGTGCCAGCAGTAAAACAGGGGGCCATGAGCAGTTCTTC.

The V call is TRBV5-1, the J call TRBJ1-4; D perhaps matches TRBD1 (6 bases). The CDR3 is made up of 15 amino acids. Germline-derived CDR1 and CDR2 are SGHRS and YFSETQ. V was shortened by 0 bases and J by 3 bases, with 9 bases between the two germline ends. The CDR3 sequence: CASSLAGGPNEKLFF. In DNA form, the CDR3 reads TGCGCCAGCAGCTTGGCCGGGGGGCCTAATGAAAAACTGTTTTTT. Together with reference TRBV5-1 and TRBJ1-4, the CDR3 gives the full variable domain: KAGVTQTPRYLIKTRGQQVTLSCSPISGHRSVSWYQQTPGQGLQFLFEYFSETQRNKGNFPGRFSGRQFSNSRSEMNVSTLELGDSALYLCASSLAGGPNEKLFFGSGTQLSVL.

The chain employs TRBV6-5 and TRBJ1-2; TRBD1 agrees at 9 bases. The CDR3 runs to 15 residues. Per germline, CDR1 MNHEY and CDR2 SVGAGI. V lost 6 bases and J lost 6; bases outside the gene matches: 11. The CDR3 sequence: CASRTGTGWENGYTF. In DNA form, the CDR3 reads TGTGCCAGCAGGACCGGGACAGGGTGGGAGAATGGCTACACCTTC.

The CDR3, as DNA: TGTGCCAGCAGCGCGGGCGGGACTATCTATGGCTACACCTTC. Translated, it gives CASSAGGTIYGYTF. This chain links TRBV9 with TRBJ1-2; D may be TRBD1 (5 bases). CDR3 length equals 14 residues. Germline V gene sequence: CDR1 SGDLS, CDR2 YYNGEE. Trimming removed 3 bases at V and 4 bases at J, with 13 bases between.

The V and J genes are TRBV25-1 and TRBJ2-3; a possible D gene is TRBD1 (6 bases). The length of the CDR3 is 14 residues. Germline V gene lookup returns CDR1 MGHDK and CDR2 SYGVNS. Trimming removed 7 bases from V and 3 bases from J, with 14 bases in between. The CDR3 DNA sequence: TGTGCCAGCATTGGGACATTAGTTACAGATACGCAGTATTTT. This codes for CASIGTLVTDTQYF.

This sequence joins TRBV7-2 and TRBJ2-7; 11 bases fit TRBD2. The CDR3 consists of 14 residues. Per the germline V gene, CDR1 is SGHTA and CDR2 is FQGNSA. V shed 6 bases and J 12 bases; nucleotides not matched to a gene: 13. CDR3 nucleotides: TGTGCCAGCAGGGCAAATCCGTCTAGCGGGGGGTTGTACGTC. Amino acids: CASRANPSSGGLYV.

V and J are TRBV9 and TRBJ1-3; possible D gene TRBD1, 6 bases. CDR1 is SGDLS, CDR2 YYNGEE, per germline. The CDR3 runs 16 residues. Trimming shortened V by 1 base and J by 0 bases, and 11 bases separated the two germline ends. This chain's CDR3 is CASSVRGGFSGNTIYF. CDR3 sequence (DNA): TGTGCCAGCAGCGTAAGGGGGGGTTTCTCTGGAAACACCATATATTTT.

This chain connects TRBV5-6 to TRBJ2-5, with TRBD2 matching 8 bases. CDR1 and CDR2 from the germline V gene are SGHDT and YYEEEE. Trimming cost V 4 bases and J 3 bases; bases outside gene matches: 2. The CDR3 consists of 13 residues. The CDR3 nucleotides are TGTGCCAGCAGCCCGGGACTAGAAGAGACCCAGTACTTC. Its protein is CASSPGLEETQYF.

The gene calls are TRBV7-8 and TRBJ1-1; maybe TRBD1 (5 bases). CDR1 is SGHVS, CDR2 FQNEAQ, per germline. V gave up 7 bases and J gave up 6 bases, with 18 bases separating them. The CDR3 is 14 residues long. The CDR3 reads CASISDQGKSEAFF. For the CDR3, the DNA is TGTGCCAGCATTTCCGACCAGGGAAAGTCTGAAGCTTTCTTT.

The chain uses TRBV19 and TRBJ1-2; D remains unclear. The germline V and J ends were trimmed by 4 bases and 4 bases, with 16 bases remaining between them. The CDR3 is made up of 15 amino acids. CDR1 is LNHDA and CDR2 is SQIVND in the germline V gene (reference sequence). CDR3 region: CASSRGVSSSYGYTF. For the CDR3, the DNA is TGTGCCAGTAGTAGAGGCGTCTCATCCTCCTATGGCTACACCTTC.

The chain combines TRBV18 with TRBJ1-4, with a tentative D call TRBD1 (6 bases). The V gene lost 3 bases and the J gene lost 3 bases, with 17 bases spanning the gap. The germline CDR1 and CDR2 sequences are KGHSH and LQKENI. The CDR3 covers 17 residues. This CDR3 is CASSPRGAFEANEKLFF. In DNA form, the CDR3 reads TGTGCCAGCTCACCCCGGGGGGCCTTTGAGGCTAATGAAAAACTGTTTTTT.

This clone came up a few times. The gene calls are TRBV5-5 and TRBJ2-5, with a tentative D call TRBD2 (5 bases). Germline V gene sequence: CDR1 SGHKS, CDR2 YYEKEE (reference sequence). Trimming removed 4 bases at V and 2 bases at J, with 15 bases between. The length of the CDR3 is 15 residues. CDR3 bases: TGTGCCAGCAGCAGCGTCGGGATCCAACAAGAGACCCAGTACTTC. This gives the protein CASSSVGIQQETQYF.

The chain links TRBV5-6 to TRBJ1-2; 9 bases are a match to TRBD1. The CDR3 has 15 residues. V shed 4 bases and J 4 bases; nucleotides not matched to a gene: 8. CDR1 is SGHDT, CDR2 YYEEEE, per germline. This chain's CDR3 is CASSPDPTGGYGYTF. The CDR3, as DNA: TGTGCCAGCAGCCCTGACCCGACAGGGGGCTATGGCTACACCTTC.

The chain couples TRBV7-2 to TRBJ1-2, with 7 nucleotides matching TRBD1. Trimming cost V 3 bases and J 8 bases; bases outside gene matches: 6. From germline, CDR1 is SGHTA and CDR2 FQGNSA. The CDR3 runs to 13 residues. CDR3 residues: CASSFEGARGYTF. CDR3 nucleotide sequence: TGTGCCAGCAGCTTTGAGGGGGCGCGCGGCTACACCTTC.

The genes are TRBV27 and TRBJ1-2; TRBD1 aligns across 10 bases. The V gene end was trimmed by 4 bases and the J gene end by 8 bases; junction bases not matched to a gene: 10. The CDR3 spans 15 residues. Germline loops: CDR1 MNHEY, CDR2 SMNVEV (reference sequence). Written as DNA, the CDR3 is TGTGCCAGCAGTTCCCCGGGACAGGGGCTTAAAGGCTACACCTTC. This encodes CASSSPGQGLKGYTF.

The V call is TRBV18, the J call TRBJ2-1, with TRBD1 matching 7 bases. This CDR3 is built from 14 residues. V lost 3 bases to trimming and J lost 6 bases; unmatched junction nucleotides: 5. Germline CDR1 and CDR2: KGHSH and LQKENI. CDR3 loop: CASSPGYRGNEQFF. The CDR3 DNA reads TGTGCCAGCTCACCGGGTTACAGGGGCAATGAGCAGTTCTTC. Complete variable domain (other parts from reference TRBV18 and TRBJ2-1): NAGVMQNPRHLVRRRGQEARLRCSPMKGHSHVYWYRQLPEEGLKFMVYLQKENIIDESGMPKERFSAEFPKEGPSILRIQQVVRGDSAAYFCASSPGYRGNEQFFGPGTRLTVL.